This T cell receptor beta chain was retrieved from a study of T cells in Graves' hyperthyroidism and ophthalmopathy. Notes on the study in general: Ophthalmopathy, as predicted by the model, came a median approximately 5.9 months after the prediction.

In regard to this clonotype: As yet, its antigen is unknown.

Aged 18 to 65, the patients had hyperthyroidism that was newly diagnosed and had lasted under 2 months. Using 10 ml of fresh peripheral blood, PBMCs were prepared. The source material, RNA transcripts, was used to amplify TCR beta CDR3 regions. The HTBI primer set served for first-round RT-PCR of the TCR CDR3. TCRdb used MiXCR to reprocess the multiplex PCR reads, holding one entry per CDR3 protein. The sample carries some 800,000 distinct CDR3 sequences, 35% to 40% recorded once. The V gene's germline CDR1 is SGHDT and CDR2 YYEEEE. This CDR3 is built from 10 residues. V was pared by 6 bases and J by 11 bases, with 12 bases between.

Sequencing was carried out using blood. The sequence came from a man younger than 30 with Graves' hyperthyroidism. This chain uses TRBV5-6 with TRBJ2-7; possibly TRBD2 for D (5 bases). The CDR3 nucleotides read TGTGCCAGCAACGGGGATCCAAAGTACTTC. Its translation: CASNGDPKYF. Looking up the rest from reference TRBV5-6 and TRBJ2-7 gives the full variable domain: DAGVTQSPTHLIKTRGQQVTLRCSPKSGHDTVSWYQQALGQGPQFIFQYYEEEERQRGNFPDRFSGHQFPNYSSELNVNALLLGDSALYLCASNGDPKYFGPGTRLTVT.